This passage covers 6 T cell receptor beta chains from one sample sequenced in a study of cytomegalovirus exposure and HLA in healthy donors. PCR employed 60 Vbeta and 13 Jbeta primers. Measured with immunoSEQ multiplex PCR; TCRdb has only the in-frame clones, and not every one. This repertoire shows about 130,000 clones, 65% to 80% found once; its top ten account for over 6.5%. The sequencing sample was made of PBMCs. These receptors were collected from a man aged 30 to 39 in good health and CMV-seronegative.

The chain uses TRBV6-5 and TRBJ2-7; D might be TRBD2 (6 bases). The CDR3 spans 14 residues. From germline, CDR1 is MNHEY and CDR2 SVGAGI. Trimming took 7 bases from V and 6 from J, leaving 19 bases between them. CDR3 amino acids: CASNEDRDWGEQYF. The CDR3 nucleotides read TGTGCCAGCAACGAGGATAGGGACTGGGGCGAGCAGTACTTC.

This chain connects TRBV18 to TRBJ2-7; 9 nucleotides line up with TRBD1. The germline gives CDR1 KGHSH, CDR2 LQKENI. This CDR3 region has 17 residues. J lost 5 bases, V lost 0 bases, and 11 bases had no gene match. The chain's CDR3 is CASSPPRGTGLSDEQYF. For the CDR3, the DNA is TGTGCCAGCTCACCACCGAGGGGGACAGGGTTGTCGGACGAGCAGTACTTC.

This clone was counted ten times or more. This chain uses TRBV28 with TRBJ2-7; 15 nucleotides agree with TRBD2. V was pared by 5 bases and J by 4 bases, with 9 bases of the junction left unmatched. Germline V lookup: CDR1 MDHEN, CDR2 SYDVKM. The CDR3 contains 17 residues. CDR3 amino acids: CASSIGLAGGRIYEQYF. The DNA of the CDR3 is TGTGCCAGCAGTATCGGACTAGCGGGAGGGCGGATATACGAGCAGTACTTC.

V is TRBV28 and J is TRBJ2-2, with 7 bases identical to TRBD1. The CDR3 has 15 amino acids. Germline lookup yields CDR1 MDHEN and CDR2 SYDVKM. Losses at the gene ends were 6 bases for V and 6 bases for J; bases not matched to a gene: 10. CDR3 amino acids: CASRSRQGVAGELFF. In DNA form, the CDR3 reads TGTGCCAGCAGATCCCGACAGGGTGTGGCCGGGGAGCTGTTTTTT.

The chain employs TRBV5-4 and TRBJ1-4; D unresolved. The V end was cut by 3 bases, the J end by 2 bases, with 11 bases between. Germline loops: CDR1 SGHNT, CDR2 YYREEE (reference sequence). The CDR3 is 15 amino acids. In nucleotides, the CDR3 is TGTGCCAGCAGCTCGACGACGGGGACTAATGAAAAACTGTTTTTT. Residues: CASSSTTGTNEKLFF.

With respect to this clone: Other nucleotide sequences from this sample produce the same CDR3. The chain couples TRBV10-3 to TRBJ1-2, with 7 bases aligning to TRBD1. The V gene's germline CDR1 is ENHRY and CDR2 SYGVKD. The junction had 13 bases not matched to a gene; V was cut back by 9 bases and J by 3 bases. This CDR3 comprises 15 residues. This CDR3 is CAMLNDKTGYYGYTF. CDR3 in DNA: TGTGCCATGCTAAACGATAAGACAGGGTACTATGGCTACACCTTC.